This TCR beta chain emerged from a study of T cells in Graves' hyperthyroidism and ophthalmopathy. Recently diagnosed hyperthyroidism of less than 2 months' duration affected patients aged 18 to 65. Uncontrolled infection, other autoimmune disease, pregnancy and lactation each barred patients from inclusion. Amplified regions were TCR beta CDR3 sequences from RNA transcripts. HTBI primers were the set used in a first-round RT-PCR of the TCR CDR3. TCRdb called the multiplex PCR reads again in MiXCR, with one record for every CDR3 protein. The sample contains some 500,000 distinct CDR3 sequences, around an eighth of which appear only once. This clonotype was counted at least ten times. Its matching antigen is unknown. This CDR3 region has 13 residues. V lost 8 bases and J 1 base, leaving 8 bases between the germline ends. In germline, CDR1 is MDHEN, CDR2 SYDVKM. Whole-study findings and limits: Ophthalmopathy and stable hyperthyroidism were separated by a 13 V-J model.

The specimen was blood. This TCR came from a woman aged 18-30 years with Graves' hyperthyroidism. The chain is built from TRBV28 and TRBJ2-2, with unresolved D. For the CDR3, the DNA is TGTGCCAGCGGTAAAATGAACACCGGGGAGCTGTTTTTT. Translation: CASGKMNTGELFF.